This T cell receptor (beta chain) was documented in a study of T cells in Graves' hyperthyroidism and ophthalmopathy. Points from the study as a whole: Among clonotypes expanded in thyroid above 0.001, most were also found in blood.

Together with thyroid ultrasound, orbital computed tomography, serum thyroxine and TRAb, clinical symptoms were used for diagnoses. Blood was obtained at the first hyperthyroidism diagnosis, which preceded any ophthalmopathy symptoms. This sample holds PBMCs from roughly 10 ml fresh peripheral blood. This clonotype was picked up many times. Its antigen is not known. The CDR3 regions of TCR beta were amplified from RNA transcripts. First-round RT-PCR targeting the TCR CDR3 was performed with the HTBI primer set. TCRdb analysed the multiplex PCR reads with MiXCR anew, one entry per CDR3 protein. This table has over 120,000 distinct CDR3 sequences, approximately 20% appearing once. The origin of this receptor is a woman aged 45 to 65 with Graves' hyperthyroidism that later progressed to Graves' ophthalmopathy. The sequencing input was blood.

CDR3 coding DNA: TGCGCCAGCAGCATTGGACAAGCAACTAATGAAAAACTGTTTTTT. Translated, it gives CASSIGQATNEKLFF. The chain employs TRBV5-1 and TRBJ1-4; TRBD1 might be the D (5 bases). The germline V gene encodes CDR1 SGHRS and CDR2 YFSETQ. V gave up 4 bases and J gave up 0 bases, with 10 bases separating them. This CDR3 has 15 amino acids.